This entry is about one T cell receptor beta chain. The record originates from a study of blood T cell repertoires in COVID-19. About the study: Samples taken during acute and convalescent COVID-19 were collected in the United States, Italy and Spain. Sample material is recorded as cDNA or gDNA derived from T cells, B-cell-depleted T cells, or PBMCs.

Original data processing: By means of reference gene primer amplification, nucleated cell counts were estimated. Sequenced by immunoSEQ multiplex PCR; TCRdb stores in-frame clones only, minus some. V, J and clone size were drawn from that table, and D and trimming were deduced from the DNA. Among some 150,000 clones listed, 87% were seen once. This CDR3 contains 15 residues. Unmatched junction bases numbered 7, after V lost 5 bases and J lost 5 bases. Germline CDR1 reads SGHVS; CDR2 reads FQNEAQ. The chain combines TRBV7-8 with TRBJ2-7; 12 bases line up with TRBD1. Sequencing was done on a sample of peripheral blood. The clonotype was recovered from a woman aged 45 to 65 with acute or convalescent COVID-19. CDR3 residues: CASSRGQGAMNEQYF. The CDR3 bases are TGTGCCAGCAGCCGGGGACAGGGGGCGATGAACGAGCAGTACTTC.